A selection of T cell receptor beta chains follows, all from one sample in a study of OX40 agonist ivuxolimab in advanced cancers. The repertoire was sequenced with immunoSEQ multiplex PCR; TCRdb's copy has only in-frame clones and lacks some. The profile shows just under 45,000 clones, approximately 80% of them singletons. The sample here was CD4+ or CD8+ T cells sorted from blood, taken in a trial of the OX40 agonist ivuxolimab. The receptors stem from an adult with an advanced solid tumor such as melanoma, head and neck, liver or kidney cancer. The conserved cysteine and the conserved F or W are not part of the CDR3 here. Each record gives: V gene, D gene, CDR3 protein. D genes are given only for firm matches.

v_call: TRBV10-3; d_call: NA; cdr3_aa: AISDPRARNTGELF
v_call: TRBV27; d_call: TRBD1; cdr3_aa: ASSPFRGPS
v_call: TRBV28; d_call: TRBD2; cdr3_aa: ASSLPSGGTSTDTQY
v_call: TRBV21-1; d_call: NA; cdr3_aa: ASSGGISYGYT
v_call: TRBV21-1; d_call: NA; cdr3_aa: ASSKGWNSDAYNEQF
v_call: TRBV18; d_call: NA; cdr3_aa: ASSLRGEQY
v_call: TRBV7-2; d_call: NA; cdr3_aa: ASSLAHSSSYNEQF
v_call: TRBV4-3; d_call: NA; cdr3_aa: ASSLGENSPLH
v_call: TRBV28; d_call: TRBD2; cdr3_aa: ASSLREGYEQY
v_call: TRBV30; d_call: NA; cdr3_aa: AWTTLLDTEAF
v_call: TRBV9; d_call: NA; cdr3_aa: ASSISLGAAQY
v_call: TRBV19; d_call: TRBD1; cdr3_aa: ASSGPRGQGATTNEQY
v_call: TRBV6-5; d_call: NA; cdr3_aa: ASSYSTENGYT
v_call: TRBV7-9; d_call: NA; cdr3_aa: ASSSDSLGSYNSPLH
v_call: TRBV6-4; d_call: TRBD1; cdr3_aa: ASKIDRGGNEQF
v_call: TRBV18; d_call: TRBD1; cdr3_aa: ASSPGTGRETQY
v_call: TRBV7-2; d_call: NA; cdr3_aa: ASSGGGSETQY
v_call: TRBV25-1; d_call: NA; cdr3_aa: ASSEYGGGYT
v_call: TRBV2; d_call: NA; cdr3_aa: ANELDRGLKTQAF
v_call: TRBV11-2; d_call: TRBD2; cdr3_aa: ASSVGTSGSGEQF
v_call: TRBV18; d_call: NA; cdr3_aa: ASSHYQETQY
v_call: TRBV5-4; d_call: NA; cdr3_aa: ASSASGGRIYEQY